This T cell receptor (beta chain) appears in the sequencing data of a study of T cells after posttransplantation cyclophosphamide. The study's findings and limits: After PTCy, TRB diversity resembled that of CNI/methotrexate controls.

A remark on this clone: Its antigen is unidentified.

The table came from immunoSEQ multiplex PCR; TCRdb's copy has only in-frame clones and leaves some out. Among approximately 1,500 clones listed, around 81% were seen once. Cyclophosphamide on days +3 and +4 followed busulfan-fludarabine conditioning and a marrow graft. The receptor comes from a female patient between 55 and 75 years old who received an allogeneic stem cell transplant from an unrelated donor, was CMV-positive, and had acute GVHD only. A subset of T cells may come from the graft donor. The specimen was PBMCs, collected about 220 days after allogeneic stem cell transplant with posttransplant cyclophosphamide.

CDR3 coding DNA: TGTGCCAGCAGTTCGGGACAGGCTCCCGCTAAACTGTTTTTT. It encodes CASSSGQAPAKLFF. The chain joins TRBV28 to TRBJ1-4; 8 nucleotides match TRBD1. V lost 4 bases and J lost 11; bases outside the gene matches: 9. The CDR3 loop spans 14 amino acids. Germline V gene data show CDR1 as MDHEN and CDR2 as SYDVKM.